This T cell receptor beta chain was observed in a study of cytomegalovirus exposure and HLA in healthy donors. PCR used 60 Vbeta primers and 13 Jbeta primers. Source study methods: Among the unique TCR beta chains that a later analysis counted, about 84 million in all, 9.5 million to 12 million were shared. Measured with immunoSEQ multiplex PCR; TCRdb has only the in-frame clones, and not every one. V and J calls and clone size come straight from that table; D and trimming were deduced from the DNA. Of under 200,000 clones in the sample, around 80% are singletons; the top ten hold roughly 8.2%. J lost 9 bases, V lost 5 bases, and 16 bases had no gene match. Per germline, CDR1 MNHEY and CDR2 SMNVEV (reference sequence). This CDR3 spans 16 amino acids. Whole-study results and caveats: For most TCR beta V segments, an earlier analysis put the productive rate at about 87% or about 30% of the time. A later analysis linked some 18,000 TCR beta sequences to HLA alleles at 0.05 false discovery rate. Sequencing depth across donors, presence/absence analyses assumed, was roughly uniform.

In the case of this clone: Its antigen is as yet unknown.

Sequenced material: PBMCs. The chain joins TRBV27 to TRBJ2-1; TRBD2 aligns across 7 bases. The clonotype was recovered from a woman in her thirties or forties in good health and CMV-seropositive. The CDR3 region is CASSEWGSGFGGEQFF. CDR3 nucleotides: TGTGCCAGCAGTGAATGGGGTAGCGGGTTTGGCGGTGAGCAGTTCTTC.